The rows below give T cell receptor beta chains drawn from one sample of a study of identical twins. TCRdb used MiXCR to reprocess the 5' RACE reads, holding one entry per CDR3 protein. The table lists some 1,700,000 distinct CDR3 sequences, less than 35% of them singletons. Sequencing input: cord blood. These receptors all stem from a newborn girl in good health. CDR3s include the opening cysteine and the closing phenylalanine or tryptophan. The D gene is left open where the match is weak. Size tells how often a clone was seen (once, few, many) or the class of an expanded clone, and some rows leave it out.

.,TRBV20-1,TRBJ2-7,TRBD1,CSARPGQPPYVYF,TGCAGTGCTAGGCCGGGACAGCCACCCTACGTGTACTTC
few,TRBV20-1,TRBJ2-1,.,CSARSDNEQFF,TGCAGTGCTAGGAGCGACAATGAGCAGTTCTTC
.,TRBV27,TRBJ1-1,.,CASRVGAEAFF,TGTGCCAGCAGGGTGGGCGCTGAAGCTTTCTTT
few,TRBV3-1,TRBJ2-3,.,CASSQGAAGPTDTQYF,TGTGCCAGCAGCCAAGGGGCTGCGGGGCCCACAGATACGCAGTATTTT
many,TRBV6-6,TRBJ2-1,TRBD2,CASSPLAGGQNNEQFF,TGTGCCAGCAGCCCTCTAGCGGGAGGACAAAACAATGAGCAGTTCTTC
few,TRBV20-1,TRBJ2-3,.,CSARVGSGSTDTQYF,TGCAGTGCTAGAGTGGGTAGCGGAAGCACAGATACGCAGTATTTT
.,TRBV20-1,TRBJ2-3,TRBD2,CSATRGLAIRTDTQYF,TGCAGTGCTACCCGGGGACTAGCGATTCGCACAGATACGCAGTATTTT
few,TRBV20-1,TRBJ1-2,.,CSARDFLFLRGREDGYTF,TGCAGTGCTAGAGATTTTCTTTTTCTAAGGGGGAGAGAAGATGGCTACACCTTC
.,TRBV4-1,TRBJ1-2,.,CASSQDFGNYTF,TGCGCCAGCAGCCAAGATTTCGGGAATTACACCTTC
.,TRBV3-1,TRBJ2-5,.,CASSQPTGFKETQYF,TGTGCCAGCAGCCAACCGACAGGCTTCAAAGAGACCCAGTACTTC
.,TRBV20-1,TRBJ2-1,TRBD2,CSASRSSGRNEQFF,TGCAGTGCTAGTAGGTCTAGCGGGAGGAATGAGCAGTTCTTC
few,TRBV4-2,TRBJ2-7,TRBD2,CASSQDGGLVYEQYF,TGTGCCAGCAGCCAAGATGGGGGACTAGTGTACGAGCAGTACTTC
.,TRBV20-1,TRBJ1-5,TRBD1,CSARTGAQPQHF,TGCAGTGCAAGGACAGGGGCCCAGCCCCAGCATTTT
.,TRBV3-1,TRBJ2-7,.,CASSLRSSASYEQYF,TGTGCCAGCAGCCTCCGGAGTTCAGCATCCTACGAGCAGTACTTC
.,TRBV6-6,TRBJ1-2,.,CTSSPTAISPYGYTF,TGTACCAGCAGTCCCACAGCCATATCCCCATATGGCTACACCTTC
.,TRBV7-9,TRBJ2-7,.,CASSSHPGPYNEQYF,TGTGCCAGCAGCTCCCATCCGGGACCGTACAATGAGCAGTACTTC
.,TRBV28,TRBJ1-2,.,CASSSGTYQYYGYTF,TGTGCCAGCAGTTCCGGGACGTACCAGTACTATGGCTACACCTTC
.,TRBV7-2,TRBJ2-4,.,CASTQTLAKNIQYF,TGTGCCAGCACCCAGACTCTAGCCAAAAACATTCAGTACTTC
.,TRBV21-1,TRBJ2-7,.,CASTRNLTTGKQYF,TGTGCCAGCACCCGTAATCTAACGACAGGGAAGCAGTACTTC
many,TRBV2,TRBJ2-7,.,CASGFYEQYF,TGTGCCAGCGGGTTCTACGAGCAGTACTTC
few,TRBV20-1,TRBJ2-4,.,CSARDGALVIAKNIQYF,TGCAGTGCTAGAGATGGGGCCCTAGTTATAGCCAAAAACATTCAGTACTTC
.,TRBV7-9,TRBJ1-2,.,CASTRATNYGYTF,TGTGCCAGCACCCGGGCCACTAACTATGGCTACACCTTC
.,TRBV29-1,TRBJ2-1,.,CSVGGGYAETQFF,TGCAGCGTTGGTGGAGGGTATGCGGAGACCCAGTTCTTC
few,TRBV4-1,TRBJ2-5,TRBD1,CASSQGQGQRGTQYF,TGCGCCAGCAGCCAAGGCCAGGGACAGAGGGGGACCCAGTACTTC
few,TRBV6-1,TRBJ2-7,.,CASSERPTYEQYF,TGTGCCAGCAGTGAACGCCCGACCTACGAGCAGTACTTC
.,TRBV20-1,TRBJ2-1,TRBD2,CSARGGLAGGNYNEQFF,TGCAGTGCTAGAGGCGGACTAGCGGGAGGAAACTACAATGAGCAGTTCTTC
.,TRBV12-3/TRBV12-4,TRBJ2-2,TRBD2,CASCRGLAGNSGELFF,TGTGCCAGTTGCCGAGGACTAGCGGGAAATTCCGGGGAGCTGTTTTTT
.,TRBV10-1,TRBJ2-5,TRBD1,CASSDPGTGQETQYF,TGCGCCAGCAGTGATCCCGGGACAGGGCAAGAGACCCAGTACTTC
few,TRBV4-2,TRBJ1-5,.,CASSQDGTLDQPQHF,TGTGCCAGCAGCCAAGACGGGACACTTGATCAGCCCCAGCATTTT
.,TRBV4-1,TRBJ2-1,TRBD2,CASSQRTSASETQFF,TGCGCCAGCAGCCAGAGGACTAGCGCCTCGGAGACCCAGTTCTTC
.,TRBV6-1,TRBJ1-2,TRBD1,CASSVVTGAVYGYTF,TGTGCCAGCAGTGTCGTGACAGGGGCGGTCTATGGCTACACCTTC
few,TRBV20-1,TRBJ2-7,TRBD1,CSATTPTGQGNEQYF,TGCAGTGCTACTACCCCGACAGGGCAGGGGAACGAGCAGTACTTC
.,TRBV2,TRBJ1-2,.,CASSEAVVFNYGYTF,TGTGCCAGCAGTGAAGCCGTGGTCTTTAACTATGGCTACACCTTC
few,TRBV4-1,TRBJ2-3,.,CASSRAMGQFTDTQYF,TGCGCCAGCAGCCGAGCCATGGGGCAGTTCACAGATACGCAGTATTTT
few,TRBV12-3/TRBV12-4,TRBJ2-5,.,CASSFSDSQETQYF,TGTGCCAGCAGTTTTTCTGACTCCCAAGAGACCCAGTACTTC
.,TRBV27,TRBJ2-7,.,CASSLGGASYEQNF,TGTGCCAGCAGTTTGGGCGGAGCCTCCTACGAGCAGAACTTC
.,TRBV13,TRBJ1-2,.,CAGSLGEYGYTF,TGTGCCGGCAGCTTAGGGGAGTATGGCTACACCTTC
.,TRBV20-1,TRBJ2-1,.,CSARDPKMGPYNEQFF,TGCAGTGCTAGAGATCCGAAAATGGGGCCCTACAATGAGCAGTTCTTC
.,TRBV25-1,TRBJ2-3,TRBD2,CASSEYMGGRADTQYF,TGTGCCAGCAGTGAATATATGGGCGGGAGGGCAGATACGCAGTATTTT
.,TRBV20-1,TRBJ1-2,.,CSAPQGSVNYGYTF,TGCAGTGCGCCGCAGGGGTCCGTAAACTATGGCTACACCTTC